These 30 T cell receptor beta chains originate from one sample sequenced in a study of shared clonotypes between healthy human individuals (dated by TCRdb to about 2020). Library method: the immunoSEQ multiplex PCR assay. TCRdb's version of the immuneACCESS table is confined to in-frame rearrangements and falls short of the full clone set. An unresolved V gene accounts for under half of the shortfall where checked; the remainder is of unknown origin. This sample is represented by roughly 2.5 million clones; around 90% of them were singletons. In total, the top ten clones hold around 0.14% of the sample. Specimen: naive CD4+ T cells sorted from blood. Per the publication, the cell subset or site label means: CD45RA+ positively selected. All receptors derive from a man younger than 35 in good health.

With regard to this clone: Within the sample, other DNA sequences also encode this same CDR3. V gene TRBV5-1 combines with J gene TRBJ2-7, with D possibly being TRBD1 (5 bases). This CDR3 comprises 13 residues. Germline V gene sequence: CDR1 SGHRS, CDR2 YFSETQ. The germline V and J ends were trimmed by 1 base and 1 base, with 6 bases remaining between them. Here the CDR3 DNA reads TGCGCCAGCAGCTTGCAGGGATCCTACGAGCAGTACTTC. Translating it yields CASSLQGSYEQYF.

The rearrangement uses TRBV18 and TRBJ1-2, with unresolved D. Germline V gene sequence: CDR1 KGHSH, CDR2 LQKENI. Trimming shortened V by 3 bases and J by 3 bases, and 11 bases separated the two germline ends. CDR3 length equals 14 residues. CDR3 protein: CASSPTDGDYGYTF. CDR3 nucleotides: TGTGCCAGCTCACCTACGGACGGTGACTATGGCTACACCTTC.

The chain links TRBV5-5 to TRBJ1-2, with 8 bases identical to TRBD1. V lost 4 bases to trimming and J lost 5 bases; unmatched junction nucleotides: 10. The V gene's germline CDR1 is SGHKS and CDR2 YYEKEE (reference sequence). The CDR3 contains 15 residues. The chain's CDR3 is CASSLAGGAPYGYTF. The DNA of the CDR3 is TGTGCCAGCAGCCTTGCAGGGGGCGCCCCTTATGGCTACACCTTC.

This clone was recorded once. The chain carries TRBV28 and TRBJ1-2; possible D gene TRBD1, 6 bases. The CDR3 sequence is 16 residues long. V was shortened by 5 bases and J by 0 bases, with 16 bases between the two germline ends. Germline CDR1 MDHEN, CDR2 SYDVKM. The CDR3, as DNA: TGTGCCAGCAGTGCCGGGACAAGCGGAGCTAACTATGGCTACACCTTC. Its protein product is CASSAGTSGANYGYTF.

V usage is TRBV27 and J usage is TRBJ1-1, with a weak D call TRBD1 (6 bases). V was shortened by 5 bases and J by 7 bases, with 26 bases between the two germline ends. Per the germline V gene, CDR1 is MNHEY and CDR2 is SMNVEV (reference sequence). The CDR3 contains 17 residues. The CDR3 sequence is CASSPSPAGAKVHEAFF. The CDR3 DNA sequence: TGTGCCAGCAGTCCCTCCCCTGCGGGGGCGAAGGTCCATGAAGCTTTCTTT.

The chain recombines TRBV6-5 with TRBJ2-3, with 7 nucleotides matching TRBD2. Unmatched junction bases numbered 6, after V lost 1 base and J lost 5 bases. CDR3 length: 15 amino acids. Germline CDR1 MNHEY, CDR2 SVGAGI. The CDR3 coding sequence is TGTGCCAGCAGTTACTGGTCGAGCGGGAAAGATACGCAGTATTTT. It specifies CASSYWSSGKDTQYF.

The rearrangement joins TRBV2 to TRBJ2-5; D may correspond to TRBD1 or TRBD2 (5 bases each). The CDR3 spans 16 residues. Trimming removed 4 bases at V and 1 base at J, with 16 bases between. CDR1 and CDR2 from the germline V gene are SNHLY and FYNNEI. This CDR3 is CASSAAMKGPQETQYF. In DNA form, the CDR3 reads TGTGCCAGCAGTGCTGCCATGAAGGGACCCCAAGAGACCCAGTACTTC.

The J gene is TRBJ1-5, the V gene TRBV6-1; D remains unclear. Per germline, CDR1 MNHNS and CDR2 SASEGT. This CDR3 is 14 amino acids long. V dropped 1 base and J dropped 5 bases, with 9 bases sitting between them. CDR3 amino acids: CASSEGGEYQPQHF. The CDR3, as DNA: TGTGCCAGCAGTGAAGGCGGGGAGTATCAGCCCCAGCATTTT.

This chain links TRBV19 with TRBJ2-5; 8 bases agree with TRBD1. V lost 7 bases, J lost 6 bases, and 13 bases stayed unmatched. The germline V gene encodes CDR1 LNHDA and CDR2 SQIVND (reference sequence). The CDR3 has 15 amino acids. The CDR3 DNA follows: TGTGCCAGTACCCCCCCCGGCAGGGGGCACAAGACCCAGTACTTC. Encoded protein: CASTPPGRGHKTQYF.

This clone has more than one count but fewer than ten. The same CDR3 also results from other DNA sequences found in this sample. The genes are TRBV4-3 and TRBJ2-7; 9 bases are shared with TRBD2. The trim removed 0 bases at V and 2 bases at J, leaving 2 bases unmatched. Per germline, CDR1 LGHNA and CDR2 YSLEER. This CDR3 has 15 amino acids. CDR3 protein: CASSQDSSGAYEQYF. For the CDR3, the DNA is TGCGCCAGCAGCCAAGATTCTAGCGGGGCCTACGAGCAGTACTTC.

A note on this clone: Other DNA sequences in the same sample also yield this CDR3. The J gene is TRBJ2-7, the V gene TRBV10-1; D uncertain. V lost 2 bases to trimming and J lost 3 bases, with 2 bases between them. Germline CDR1 WNHNN, CDR2 SYGVQD (reference sequence). The CDR3 covers 11 residues. CDR3 DNA sequence: TGCGCCAGCAGTGAGAGCTACGAGCAGTACTTC. Encoded protein: CASSESYEQYF.

V is TRBV7-2 and J is TRBJ1-3; D is possibly TRBD1 (5 bases). The CDR3 is 15 amino acids. Per germline, CDR1 SGHTA and CDR2 FQGNSA. V lost 0 bases, J lost 5 bases, and 11 bases lay in between. CDR3 region: CASSLAGPGRNTIYF. CDR3 in DNA: TGTGCCAGCAGCTTAGCGGGACCAGGGAGAAACACCATATATTTT.

The rearrangement uses TRBV28 and TRBJ2-7, with 9 bases matching TRBD1. The CDR3 covers 15 residues. CDR1 is MDHEN and CDR2 is SYDVKM in the germline V gene. J lost 0 bases, V lost 6 bases, and 6 bases had no gene match. The CDR3 coding sequence is TGTGCCAGCAGCTCGGAGGGACAGGGCTCCTACGAGCAGTACTTC. Its protein is CASSSEGQGSYEQYF.

V usage is TRBV5-8 and J usage is TRBJ2-1, with D tentatively TRBD2 (6 bases). Germline assignment: CDR1 SGHTS and CDR2 YDEGEE. CDR3 length: 14 amino acids. With 4 bases removed from V and 1 base from J, the gap between germline ends came to 9 bases. CDR3 DNA sequence: TGTGCCAGCAGCGGAGGGAGTTCCTACAATGAGCAGTTCTTC. It is translated as CASSGGSSYNEQFF.

V usage is TRBV4-3 and J usage is TRBJ2-1, with 8 bases matching TRBD2. The CDR3 length is 16 residues. Germline V gives CDR1 LGHNA, CDR2 YSLEER. Unmatched junction bases numbered 9, after V lost 1 base and J lost 7 bases. CDR3 region: CASSQVSSGSWNEQFF. The CDR3 nucleotides read TGCGCCAGCAGCCAAGTCTCCAGCGGGAGCTGGAATGAGCAGTTCTTC.

Regarding this clone: The same CDR3 can be traced to other DNA sequences in this sample. The J gene is TRBJ2-5, the V gene TRBV10-3; 10 nucleotides align to TRBD2. CDR1 is ENHRY and CDR2 is SYGVKD in the germline V gene. V shed 6 bases, J shed 4 bases, and the junction held 11 bases outside the gene matches. The CDR3 loop spans 16 amino acids. The CDR3 DNA is TGTGCCATCAGCGGCGGCGGGAGCGGGGGGGGAGAGACCCAGTACTTC. It specifies CAISGGGSGGGETQYF.

The CDR3 DNA reads TGTGCCTGGAGTGGAAGGGGGCGACGGCCCCTCCACTTT. It translates to CAWSGRGRRPLHF. The chain employs TRBV30 and TRBJ1-6; 7 bases match TRBD1. V shed 1 base and J 13 bases; nucleotides not matched to a gene: 7. Germline V gives CDR1 GTSNPN, CDR2 SVGIG (reference sequence). The CDR3 totals 13 residues.

J is TRBJ1-5 and V is TRBV21-1. TRBV21-1 is given as a pseudogene. The CDR3 contains 22 residues. The CDR3 region has the DNA TGTGCCAGCAGCAAACAGCCGAGTAGGGAGGGGGCGCGGTTTGAGGGCAATCAGCCCCAGCATTTT. Residues: CASSKQPSREGARFEGNQPQHF.

This chain joins TRBV4-3 and TRBJ2-3; 14 bases align to TRBD2. Germline V CDR1 and CDR2: LGHNA, YSLEER. The CDR3 runs to 18 residues. V dropped 0 bases and J dropped 4; count of bases not matched to a gene: 6. The CDR3 nucleotides are TGCGCCAGCAGCCAAGATCGGGAGACTAGCGGGAGGGCAGATACGCAGTATTTT. The encoded protein is CASSQDRETSGRADTQYF.

This clone was detected once. This chain links TRBV19 with TRBJ1-1; 7 bases map to TRBD1. V lost 5 bases, J lost 9 bases, and 12 bases stayed unmatched. The germline V gene encodes CDR1 LNHDA and CDR2 SQIVND (reference sequence). The CDR3 loop spans 14 amino acids. CDR3 amino acids: CASSLETGVGKAFF. As DNA, the CDR3 is TGTGCCAGTAGTCTCGAAACAGGGGTCGGGAAAGCTTTCTTT.

The V and J genes are TRBV5-4 and TRBJ2-5; D is perhaps TRBD2 (5 bases). V was cut by 0 bases and J by 4 bases, with 7 bases left in between. The CDR3 contains 13 residues. Germline CDR1 and CDR2: SGHNT and YYREEE (reference sequence). The CDR3 DNA reads TGTGCCAGCAGCTTGGCTAGCATAGAGACCCAGTACTTC. This gives the protein CASSLASIETQYF.

V and J are TRBV5-4 and TRBJ1-4; the D is unclear. V dropped 1 base and J dropped 0 bases, with 7 bases sitting between them. Germline CDR1 SGHNT, CDR2 YYREEE (reference sequence). This CDR3 spans 15 amino acids. In DNA, the CDR3 is TGTGCCAGCAGCTTGATGGCGACAACTAATGAAAAACTGTTTTTT. Protein product: CASSLMATTNEKLFF.

This clone was recorded only once. The V call is TRBV7-9, the J call TRBJ2-1; 14 positions agree with TRBD2. There are 18 residues in the CDR3. Germline CDR1 reads SEHNR; CDR2 reads FQNEAQ (reference sequence). The ends lost 7 bases at V and 5 bases at J; junction bases unmatched: 13. Written as DNA, the CDR3 is TGTGCCAGCACACCGGGACTAGCGGGAGAGGCCGCCCACAATGAGCAGTTCTTC. Encoded protein: CASTPGLAGEAAHNEQFF.

To note about this clone: Other DNA sequences of this sample code for an identical CDR3. The chain is built from TRBV6-1 and TRBJ2-7; the D gene is possibly TRBD2 (5 bases). Germline V CDR1 and CDR2: MNHNS, SASEGT. V lost 6 bases and J lost 4, with 7 bases in between. This CDR3 has 11 amino acids. CDR3 amino acids: CASSGGYEQYF. DNA for the CDR3: TGTGCCAGCAGCGGCGGGTACGAGCAGTACTTC.

The chain couples TRBV18 to TRBJ1-6; TRBD1 might be the D (6 bases). The CDR3 is 17 amino acids. Germline values: CDR1 KGHSH, CDR2 LQKENI. The V and J ends lost 2 bases and 5 bases respectively, with 16 bases between them. Here the CDR3 DNA reads TGTGCCAGCTCACCAGCCAGGCGACAGGATGATAATTCACCCCTCCACTTT. It translates to CASSPARRQDDNSPLHF.

The V and J genes are TRBV15 and TRBJ1-2, with 7 bases matching TRBD1. The CDR3 extends over 16 amino acids. V trimming: 7 bases; J trimming: 8 bases; junction bases outside the gene matches: 19. In germline, CDR1 is LNHNV, CDR2 YYDKDF (reference sequence). CDR3 loop: CATIPGTQGSSLGYTF. The CDR3 DNA reads as TGTGCCACCATCCCGGGAACACAGGGGTCTTCATTGGGCTACACCTTC.

The chain has TRBV10-2 and TRBJ1-3; D unresolved. V lost 1 base, J lost 2 bases, and 12 bases lay in between. Germline V gene lookup returns CDR1 WSHSY and CDR2 SAAADI. The CDR3 totals 16 residues. The DNA for the CDR3 is TGCGCCAGCAGTGAGTTGTCCTTGGGAGCTGGAAACACCATATATTTT. Its protein product is CASSELSLGAGNTIYF.

This rearrangement joins TRBV7-2 to TRBJ1-4, with D perhaps TRBD1 (5 bases). The CDR3 covers 16 residues. Germline CDR1 is SGHTA and CDR2 is FQGNSA. V was clipped by 5 bases and J by 10 bases, with 23 bases between them. The CDR3 reads CASSLGTLAGDGKLFF. DNA of the CDR3: TGTGCCAGCAGCCTCGGGACCTTAGCCGGGGACGGAAAACTGTTTTTT.

A remark on this clone: Distinct nucleotide sequences in the sample also encode this CDR3. The V and J genes are TRBV10-3 and TRBJ2-7; 10 bases line up with TRBD2. The V segment lost 3 bases and the J segment 3 bases; nucleotides outside the gene matches: 5. CDR1 ENHRY and CDR2 SYGVKD come from the germline V gene. This CDR3 contains 15 residues. The CDR3 bases are TGTGCCATCAGTGATAGGACTAGCGGAAGCTACGAGCAGTACTTC. It codes for CAISDRTSGSYEQYF.

The table lists this clone with a count of one. The V gene is TRBV7-2, the J gene TRBJ2-7; 8 bases align to TRBD2. This CDR3 region has 17 residues. The junction had 7 bases not matched to a gene; V was cut back by 0 bases and J by 0 bases. CDR1 and CDR2 (germline): SGHTA, FQGNSA. The CDR3 reads CASSLAWRGAGSYEQYF. The CDR3 region has the DNA TGTGCCAGCAGCTTAGCATGGCGGGGGGCCGGCTCCTACGAGCAGTACTTC. The full variable domain, completed using reference TRBV7-2 and TRBJ2-7, is GAGVSQSPSNKVTEKGKDVELRCDPISGHTALYWYRQSLGQGLEFLIYFQGNSAPDKSGLPSDRFSAERTGGSVSTLTIQRTQQEDSAVYLCASSLAWRGAGSYEQYFGPGTRLTVT.